This passage covers 2 T cell receptor beta chains from one sample sequenced in a study of cytomegalovirus exposure and HLA in healthy donors. The PCR made use of 60 Vbeta and 13 Jbeta primers. The data were produced by immunoSEQ multiplex PCR, yet TCRdb's version contains in-frame clones alone and is incomplete. The top ten clones hold about 2.2% of a sample with over 100,000 clones, roughly two thirds of them seen once. Sequencing input: PBMCs. The receptors derive from a woman aged 25-40 years in good health and CMV-seronegative.

This chain joins TRBV28 and TRBJ2-5; 12 nucleotides agree with TRBD2. After removal of 2 bases from V and 4 bases from J, the junction contained 2 bases not matched to a gene. Germline V gives CDR1 MDHEN, CDR2 SYDVKM. The CDR3 covers 15 residues. The CDR3 bases are TGTGCCAGCAGTTTACTAGCGGGAGGGCTAGAGACCCAGTACTTC. Protein product: CASSLLAGGLETQYF.

The rearrangement uses TRBV19 and TRBJ1-2; D uncertain. Per the germline V gene, CDR1 is LNHDA and CDR2 is SQIVND (reference sequence). V shed 2 bases and J shed 7 bases, with 8 bases lying between them. CDR3 length equals 12 residues. CDR3 residues: CASSITAGGYTF. The CDR3 DNA is TGTGCCAGTAGTATAACAGCGGGTGGCTACACCTTC.